The 22 T cell receptor beta chains presented below share a single source sample, sequenced in a study of blood T cell repertoires in COVID-19 (dated by TCRdb to the early 2020s). Libraries were constructed by the immunoSEQ multiplex PCR assay. TCRdb obtained this table from immuneACCESS and retained in-frame rearrangements with V and J assigned. These tables miss some clones; where compared with another copy, unresolved V genes account for less than half of the shortfall, and the remainder is unexplained. Recorded for this sample are about 35,000 clones; around 90% of them occurred a single time. Roughly a fifth of the sample belongs to the ten largest clones. The sequencing input was peripheral blood. These receptors all stem from a man aged 80 or over with acute or convalescent COVID-19.

This clone has just one count. V gene TRBV19 combines with J gene TRBJ2-7; perhaps TRBD1 as D (5 bases). V dropped 3 bases and J dropped 5 bases, with 14 bases sitting between them. This CDR3 spans 14 amino acids. Per the germline V gene, CDR1 is LNHDA and CDR2 is SQIVND (reference sequence). The CDR3: CASSITQDINEQYF. The CDR3 DNA sequence: TGTGCCAGTAGTATCACCCAGGACATAAACGAGCAGTACTTC.

V is TRBV5-1 and J is TRBJ1-1; tentative D call: TRBD1 (5 bases). The CDR3 runs to 15 residues. Germline V gene sequence: CDR1 SGHRS, CDR2 YFSETQ. Trimming left V 3 bases short and J 1 base short, with 13 bases between. The CDR3 coding sequence is TGCGCCAGCAGCTCGGACGGACAAACGAACACTGAAGCTTTCTTT. This encodes CASSSDGQTNTEAFF.

V gene TRBV7-2 combines with J gene TRBJ2-3, with D hard to call. Trimming pared 5 bases from V and 6 bases from J, leaving 12 bases between. CDR1 and CDR2 from the germline V gene are SGHTA and FQGNSA. This CDR3 has 13 residues. This CDR3 is CASSPRRRDTQYF. The DNA for the CDR3 is TGTGCCAGCAGCCCTCGGCGGCGGGATACGCAGTATTTT.

The chain couples TRBV5-1 to TRBJ2-7; the match to TRBD1 covers 7 bases. V gave up 0 bases and J gave up 3 bases; unmatched junction bases: 3. This CDR3 has 14 residues. Germline V gene sequence: CDR1 SGHRS, CDR2 YFSETQ. CDR3 amino acids: CASSLAAGGYEQYF. For the CDR3, the DNA is TGCGCCAGCAGCTTGGCGGCAGGGGGCTACGAGCAGTACTTC.

The V and J genes are TRBV2 and TRBJ2-2; 7 bases map to TRBD2. Unmatched junction bases numbered 3, after V lost 7 bases and J lost 1 base. In germline, CDR1 is SNHLY, CDR2 FYNNEI. The CDR3 sequence is 14 residues long. The CDR3 here is CASTGGVNTGELFF. The CDR3, as DNA: TGTGCCAGCACGGGGGGAGTGAACACCGGGGAGCTGTTTTTT.

This clone was counted a single time. The chain carries TRBV30 and TRBJ2-4, with 9 bases aligning to TRBD2. Per germline, CDR1 GTSNPN and CDR2 SVGIG (reference sequence). With 5 bases clipped from V and 0 bases from J, the junction kept 5 bases outside the gene matches. The CDR3 sequence is 15 residues long. CDR3 in DNA: TGTGCCTGGTCACGACTAGCGGTAGCCAAAAACATTCAGTACTTC. Translating gives CAWSRLAVAKNIQYF.

The chain joins TRBV3-1 (or the pseudogene TRBV3-2) to TRBJ1-2, with 7 bases matching TRBD1. CDR1 and CDR2 from the germline V gene are LGHDT and YNNKEL (reference sequence). V was pared by 4 bases and J by 5 bases, with 10 bases of the junction left unmatched. The CDR3 covers 15 residues. CDR3 sequence: CASSPGQRALYGYTF. In DNA, the CDR3 is TGTGCCAGCAGCCCGGGACAGAGGGCTCTTTATGGCTACACCTTC.

The J gene is TRBJ2-7, the V gene TRBV3-1 (or the pseudogene TRBV3-2); 7 bases match TRBD1. The CDR3 is 14 residues long. Germline lookup yields CDR1 LGHDT and CDR2 YNNKEL (reference sequence). Trimming cost V 6 bases and J 2 bases; bases outside gene matches: 7. CDR3 amino acids: CASRQGQRAYEQYF. The CDR3 DNA is TGTGCCAGCAGACAGGGACAGCGAGCCTACGAGCAGTACTTC.

The J gene is TRBJ1-2, the V gene TRBV2; D may be TRBD1 (6 bases). This CDR3 is built from 13 residues. V was pared by 5 bases and J by 5 bases, with 12 bases between. Germline CDR1 is SNHLY and CDR2 is FYNNEI. CDR3 DNA: TGTGCCAGCAGTCCAGGCCAGGGGTATGGCTACACCTTC. Its protein is CASSPGQGYGYTF.

The J gene is TRBJ1-5, the V gene TRBV7-9, with 11 bases aligning to TRBD1. The CDR3 is 16 amino acids. V shed 4 bases, J shed 5 bases, and the junction held 7 bases outside the gene matches. CDR1 is SEHNR and CDR2 is FQNEAQ in the germline V gene (reference sequence). The CDR3 loop is CASSSSDRGRDQPQHF. Here the CDR3 DNA reads TGTGCCAGCAGCTCTTCGGACAGGGGGCGCGATCAGCCCCAGCATTTT.

The V and J genes are TRBV11-2 and TRBJ1-1; perhaps TRBD1 as D (5 bases). Germline CDR1 and CDR2: SGHAT and FQNNGV. The CDR3 is 14 amino acids. V lost 2 bases and J lost 5, with 12 bases in between. The CDR3, as DNA: TGTGCCAGCAGCTTATCCGGGGGGAATACTGAAGCTTTCTTT. Protein sequence: CASSLSGGNTEAFF.

The chain recombines TRBV6-1 with TRBJ2-2; the D is unclear. CDR1 MNHNS and CDR2 SASEGT come from the germline V gene. The V gene lost 2 bases and the J gene lost 0 bases, with 7 bases spanning the gap. The CDR3 has 15 amino acids. CDR3 sequence (DNA): TGTGCCAGCAGTGAAATGGCGGCGAACACCGGGGAGCTGTTTTTT. Encoded protein: CASSEMAANTGELFF.

This clone has more than one count but fewer than ten. The genes are TRBV30 and TRBJ1-2; D is unresolved. CDR1 GTSNPN and CDR2 SVGIG come from the germline V gene (reference sequence). V was cut by 4 bases and J by 6 bases, with 15 bases left in between. The CDR3 has 13 amino acids. The CDR3 nucleotides read TGTGCCTGGACCCTGGCCAGGTCGAATGGCTACACCTTC. This codes for CAWTLARSNGYTF.

The V gene is TRBV30, the J gene TRBJ1-6; no clear D gene. The V gene lost 1 base and the J gene lost 4 bases, with 5 bases spanning the gap. The CDR3 has 13 amino acids. CDR1 GTSNPN and CDR2 SVGIG come from the germline V gene (reference sequence). CDR3 DNA sequence: TGTGCCTGGAGTGCTCGGTATAATTCACCCCTCCACTTT. Protein: CAWSARYNSPLHF.

The chain is built from TRBV25-1 and TRBJ1-6; no firm D call. The germline gives CDR1 MGHDK, CDR2 SYGVNS. The V and J ends lost 0 bases and 0 bases respectively, with 6 bases between them. This CDR3 comprises 16 residues. The CDR3, as DNA: TGTGCCAGCAGTGAATACGGGAGCTCCTATAATTCACCCCTCCACTTT. Amino acid sequence: CASSEYGSSYNSPLHF.

The chain couples TRBV19 to TRBJ1-4; TRBD1 agrees at 8 bases. The CDR3 covers 14 residues. Germline-derived CDR1 and CDR2 are LNHDA and SQIVND (reference sequence). The V segment lost 5 bases and the J segment 7 bases; nucleotides outside the gene matches: 6. DNA of the CDR3: TGTGCCAGTAGTCCGGACAGGGAGGGTGAAAAACTGTTTTTT. Protein product: CASSPDREGEKLFF.

The chain employs TRBV11-2 and TRBJ2-7, with TRBD1 as a possible D gene (6 bases). The length of the CDR3 is 15 residues. V lost 1 base to trimming and J lost 7 bases, with 17 bases between them. CDR1 is SGHAT and CDR2 is FQNNGV in the germline V gene. In nucleotides, the CDR3 is TGTGCCAGCAGCTTAGTCCAGGGGTTTGGTAAAGAGCAGTACTTC. Translated: CASSLVQGFGKEQYF.

The chain uses TRBV5-5 and TRBJ2-3, with 8 bases that match TRBD2. CDR3 size: 14 residues. J was trimmed by 4 bases and V by 4 bases; bases with no gene match: 5. CDR1 and CDR2 (germline): SGHKS, YYEKEE (reference sequence). DNA for the CDR3: TGTGCCAGCAGCCTTCCGGGACTAGCAGATACGCAGTATTTT. Translated: CASSLPGLADTQYF.

This sequence joins TRBV5-4 and TRBJ1-6; 9 nucleotides agree with TRBD1. J was trimmed by 7 bases and V by 0 bases; bases with no gene match: 8. CDR3 length: 17 amino acids. The germline V gene has CDR1 SGHNT and CDR2 YYREEE (reference sequence). The CDR3 sequence is CASSLGTGGARNSPLHF. The CDR3 DNA follows: TGTGCCAGCAGCTTGGGTACAGGGGGCGCGAGAAATTCACCCCTCCACTTT.

V usage is TRBV7-9 and J usage is TRBJ1-2; the D gene is possibly TRBD1 (6 bases). Germline CDR1 and CDR2: SEHNR and FQNEAQ (reference sequence). The length of the CDR3 is 14 residues. V lost 5 bases, J lost 1 base, and 11 bases lay in between. CDR3 nucleotide sequence: TGTGCCAGCAGCATCGACAGGCTTAACTATGGCTACACCTTC. Protein sequence: CASSIDRLNYGYTF.

The chain links TRBV18 to TRBJ1-6, with TRBD1 identical over 11 bases. This CDR3 is built from 15 residues. The germline V gene has CDR1 KGHSH and CDR2 LQKENI. V lost 3 bases and J lost 8; bases outside the gene matches: 3. As DNA, the CDR3 is TGTGCCAGCTCACCCCGGGGACAGGGGGATTCACCCCTCCACTTT. Translated, it gives CASSPRGQGDSPLHF. The full variable domain, with the rest looked up from reference TRBV18 and TRBJ1-6, is NAGVMQNPRHLVRRRGQEARLRCSPMKGHSHVYWYRQLPEEGLKFMVYLQKENIIDESGMPKERFSAEFPKEGPSILRIQQVVRGDSAAYFCASSPRGQGDSPLHFGNGTRLTVT.

The genes are TRBV6-5 and TRBJ1-2; TRBD1 agrees at 12 bases. After removal of 6 bases from V and 7 bases from J, the junction contained 9 bases not matched to a gene. The CDR3 is made up of 15 amino acids. Germline V gives CDR1 MNHEY, CDR2 SVGAGI. CDR3 residues: CASRPPGQGAFGYTF. CDR3 nucleotide sequence: TGTGCCAGCAGACCCCCGGGACAGGGGGCTTTTGGCTACACCTTC.